Listed below are T cell receptor beta chains from one sample, sequenced in a study of shared clonotypes between healthy human individuals. Assay used: immunoSEQ multiplex PCR; TCRdb lists only in-frame clones, some missing. The sample has about 2 million clones; roughly 94% are singletons. Sequenced sample: naive CD4+ T cells sorted from blood. These TCRs come from a man between 18 and 29 years old in good health. Both conserved end residues are part of each CDR3. The D gene is left open where the match is weak. Expanded clones are given a class, and other clones once, few, many or no size at all.

TGTGCCAGCAGCTCAAGACAGGGGCCGAACACTGAAGCTTTCTTT	CASSSRQGPNTEAFF	.	TRBV7-9	TRBJ1-1	TRBD1
TGTGCCAGCAGCCGTTATGCGGGGACGCTCCTAGACACAGATACGCAGTATTTT	CASSRYAGTLLDTDTQYF	.	TRBV5-6	TRBJ2-3	.
TGCGCCAGCAGCACCACCGGGACAGGGATGCTCAATGAGCAGTTCTTC	CASSTTGTGMLNEQFF	once	TRBV5-1	TRBJ2-1	TRBD1
TGTGCCAGCAGACAGAGGAGGGGCAGCCCCACCTACGAGCAGTACTTC	CASRQRRGSPTYEQYF	.	TRBV13	TRBJ2-7	.
TGTGCCAGCAGTGAGGGGCAGTACTCCTATAATTCACCCCTCCACTTT	CASSEGQYSYNSPLHF	.	TRBV6-1	TRBJ1-6	.
TGTGCCAGCTCACACGGGATGGGTGAGCAGTACTTC	CASSHGMGEQYF	.	TRBV18	TRBJ2-7	.
TGCAGCGTTGAACGGGAAGGGTACGAGCAGTACTTC	CSVEREGYEQYF	.	TRBV29-1	TRBJ2-7	.
TGTGCCAGCAGGGGACTGCCAATGGCAGATACGCAGTATTTT	CASRGLPMADTQYF	once	TRBV6-1	TRBJ2-3	.
TGTGCCAGCTCACCACCAACGGCGTCGGCATACGAGCAGTACTTC	CASSPPTASAYEQYF	.	TRBV18	TRBJ2-7	.
TGTGCCAGCAGTGACTCCTCAATACTAGGGGACTCCTACAATGAGCAGTTCTTC	CASSDSSILGDSYNEQFF	.	TRBV6-4	TRBJ2-1	.
TGTGCCAGCAGGAGGGAACTCGTCTCCTACAATGAGCAGTTCTTC	CASRRELVSYNEQFF	.	TRBV2	TRBJ2-1	.
TGTGCCAGCAGCTTAGAAAAGGGGGCCAACGTCCTGACTTTC	CASSLEKGANVLTF	.	TRBV11-2	TRBJ2-6	.
TGTGCCAGCAGCCCCGGGGACAGGGCGTGGGAAAAACTGTTTTTT	CASSPGDRAWEKLFF	once	TRBV7-9	TRBJ1-4	TRBD1
TGCAGTGCTAGTCGGCTCACTGAAGCTTTCTTT	CSASRLTEAFF	.	TRBV20-1	TRBJ1-1	.
TGCGCCAGGGAGGCTGACGGGCGGGCTAGCGGGAGTACCGGGGAGCTGTTTTTT	CAREADGRASGSTGELFF	.	TRBV10-2	TRBJ2-2	TRBD2
TGTGCCAGCAGCTCACGGACAGGGACAGGCGAGCAGTACTTC	CASSSRTGTGEQYF	once	TRBV13	TRBJ2-7	TRBD1
TGCGCCAGCAGCTTGCGTAGCGGGGGGGCCAATCCACCCACAAATACGCAGTATTTT	CASSLRSGGANPPTNTQYF	.	TRBV5-1	TRBJ2-3	TRBD2
TGTGCCAGTAGTAGGGGGAGTGAGGCACCTTACACCGGGGAGCTGTTTTTT	CASSRGSEAPYTGELFF	.	TRBV19	TRBJ2-2	.
TGTGCCAGCAGCCAAGTCCAGGGAACCTATGGCTACACCTTC	CASSQVQGTYGYTF	few	TRBV4-2	TRBJ1-2	.
TGTGCCAGCAGCCCCAACAGGGTCGGGGATGGCTACACCTTC	CASSPNRVGDGYTF	.	TRBV6-5	TRBJ1-2	.
TGTGCCAGCAGGACCACGGCCACAGATACGCAGTATTTT	CASRTTATDTQYF	.	TRBV2	TRBJ2-3	.
TGCGCCAGCAGCTTGGGATCTAGCGGGACCTCCTACGAGCAGTACTTC	CASSLGSSGTSYEQYF	.	TRBV5-1	TRBJ2-7	TRBD2
TGCGCCAGCAGCCACAAGGGCCAGGCCTGGAGCTCCTACGAGCAGTACTTC	CASSHKGQAWSSYEQYF	.	TRBV5-1	TRBJ2-7	.
TGTGCCAGCAGTGTTGAGGGTGGCGGGGAGCTGTTTTTT	CASSVEGGGELFF	.	TRBV2	TRBJ2-2	.
TGTGCCAGCAGCTCAGGACTGGCAGTGGGCAATCAGCCCCAGCATTTT	CASSSGLAVGNQPQHF	.	TRBV5-8	TRBJ1-5	.
TGTGCCAGCAGCTTGATGGGGGTAGCCAAAAACATTCAGTACTTC	CASSLMGVAKNIQYF	.	TRBV5-6	TRBJ2-4	.
TGTGCCAGCAGCTTAGGAACCGCCCAGCCCCAGCATTTT	CASSLGTAQPQHF	.	TRBV11-2	TRBJ1-5	.
TGTGCCTGGAGTGTACTAAGGGGGAGCTCCTACGAGCAGTACTTC	CAWSVLRGSSYEQYF	.	TRBV30	TRBJ2-7	.
TGTGCCTGGAGCCTGGGGAGCCCGGGGAGTAGCAATCAGCCCCAGCATTTT	CAWSLGSPGSSNQPQHF	.	TRBV30	TRBJ1-5	.
TGTGCCTGGAGTCTTCTAGCGGGGGGAGGGCATGAGCAGTTCTTC	CAWSLLAGGGHEQFF	.	TRBV30	TRBJ2-1	TRBD2
TGTGCCAGCAGCCCCTCGTCGGGACAGGGACCCTACGAGCAGTACTTC	CASSPSSGQGPYEQYF	.	TRBV9	TRBJ2-7	TRBD1
TGTGCCTGGAGTGGACTAGCGGCTTATAACGTCCTGACTTTC	CAWSGLAAYNVLTF	once	TRBV30	TRBJ2-6	TRBD2